The clone carrying this T cell receptor (beta chain) was recorded many times. TRAV and TRBV primers primed cDNA for both TCRalpha and TCRbeta. Amplification, which lasted roughly 20 PCR cycles, used a constant-region primer and V-primer adapter to amplify TCRs. TCRdb ran MiXCR on the reads and lists one entry per CDR3 protein. The sample has about 39,000 distinct CDR3 sequences, around 30% seen once. The data originate from a study of low-dose radiotherapy and immunotherapy resistance in tumors. Study at large: A total of 13 Gy over 26 weeks was given to Cohort 2 as 1 Gy per fraction every two weeks.

The germline V and J ends were trimmed by 3 bases and 0 bases, with 9 bases remaining between them. The CDR3 contains 15 residues. Per the germline V gene, CDR1 is SGHTA and CDR2 is FQGNSA. Time point of the sample: before trial treatment. Administered to the donors were nivolumab, ipilimumab, aspirin, low-dose cyclophosphamide and low-dose radiotherapy. Material: PBMCs, obtained before treatment. This chain links TRBV7-2 with TRBJ1-5, with unresolved D. This TCR came from a male donor with gallbladder cancer. For the CDR3, the DNA is TGTGCCAGCAGCTTTTATAGCGATAGCAATCAGCCCCAGCATTTT. Protein: CASSFYSDSNQPQHF.